A selection of T cell receptor beta chains follows, all from one sample in a study of graft-versus-host responses after intestinal transplantation. Here immunoSEQ multiplex PCR was the method, and the copy in TCRdb shows in-frame clones only, minus some. The sample lists approximately 58,000 clones, over 85% occurring once. The sample consisted of PBMCs, taken 26 days after transplant. The receptors here all came from a human patient who received an intestinal transplant, so some T cells may come from the graft donor. The CDR3 runs from the conserved cysteine through the conserved F or W. Each record gives: J gene, clone size, D gene, CDR3 length, V gene, CDR3 DNA, CDR3 protein. A D gene is named only where the DNA matches it firmly. The listing skips clone size in some rows; elsewhere it reads once, few, many or a size class.

TRBJ1-1 once - 15 TRBV6-1 TGTGCCAGCAGGATAAGACAGAGGGGGGGCACTGAAGCTTTCTTT CASRIRQRGGTEAFF
TRBJ2-5 - - 13 TRBV5-6 TGTGCCAGCAGCCAGGGGGGAAGAGAGACCCAGTACTTC CASSQGGRETQYF
TRBJ2-1 - - 14 TRBV9 TGTGCCAGCACTCCGGACGGGGATTACAATGAGCAGTTCTTC CASTPDGDYNEQFF
TRBJ2-7 - - 13 TRBV5-4 TGTGCCAGCAGCTTAGGCAGGAGGAACGAGCAGTACTTC CASSLGRRNEQYF
TRBJ2-5 - - 15 TRBV7-7 TGTGCTAGCAGCTTATACAGGGACGTTAGTGAGACCCAGTACTTC CASSLYRDVSETQYF
TRBJ2-5 - - 11 TRBV6-5 TGTGCCAGCAATCAGGGAGAGACCCAGTACTTC CASNQGETQYF
TRBJ1-2 - - 14 TRBV27 TGTGCCAGCAGTCTATCCACACAAAACTATGGCTACACCTTC CASSLSTQNYGYTF
TRBJ1-1 - - 16 TRBV15 TGTGCCACCAACAGCCCCACGGGGGGGAAGAACACTGAAGCTTTCTTT CATNSPTGGKNTEAFF
TRBJ2-5 - TRBD2 15 TRBV28 TGTGCCAGCAGTTTAACAGCGGGGGCCGGGGAGACCCAGTACTTC CASSLTAGAGETQYF
TRBJ2-2 once TRBD1 18 TRBV27 TGTGCCAGCAGTTTTTATTGGGGCGACAGGGGCACGCCCGGGGAGCTGTTTTTT CASSFYWGDRGTPGELFF
TRBJ2-1 - - 14 TRBV19 TGTGCCAGTAGTATAGCTTTCTCCGGGACAGAGCAGTTCTTC CASSIAFSGTEQFF
TRBJ2-3 - TRBD2 20 TRBV7-6 TGTGCCAGCAGCTTATCCCATTCGTATAGCGGGGGGCCCAGCACAGATACGCAGTATTTT CASSLSHSYSGGPSTDTQYF
TRBJ2-4 - - 14 TRBV6-1 TGTGCCAGCAACGGAGGGACTCTAAAAAACATTCAGTACTTC CASNGGTLKNIQYF
TRBJ1-1 - TRBD1 14 TRBV27 TGTGCCAGCAGTTGGGGACAGGGCGACACTGAAGCTTTCTTT CASSWGQGDTEAFF
TRBJ2-2 - TRBD2 17 TRBV19 TGTGCCAGTAAGGGACTAGCGGGGGGGCCCGGAACCGGGGAGCTGTTTTTT CASKGLAGGPGTGELFF
TRBJ1-2 - TRBD1 14 TRBV7-9 TGTGCCAGCAGAAACCCGGGACAGCGATATGGCTACACCTTC CASRNPGQRYGYTF
TRBJ1-3 - - 15 TRBV6-1 TGTGCCAGCAGTATGGACAGCAGGGCTGGAAACACCATATATTTT CASSMDSRAGNTIYF
TRBJ2-2 - - 13 TRBV6-4 TGTGCCAGCAGTGACTCAGGGGCCGGGGAGCTGTTTTTT CASSDSGAGELFF
TRBJ2-1 - - 13 TRBV2 TGTGCCAGCAGCGAACTCTCCTACAATGAGCAGTTCTTC CASSELSYNEQFF
TRBJ2-1 - TRBD2 16 TRBV11-2 TGTGCCAGCAGCCCTGTCACTAGCGGGGGGACAGGAGAGCAGTTCTTC CASSPVTSGGTGEQFF
TRBJ2-5 - - 16 TRBV11-2 TGTGCCAGCAGCTGGCCCGAGGGTTCCGTGGGGGAGACCCAGTACTTC CASSWPEGSVGETQYF
TRBJ1-4 - - 11 TRBV19 TGTGCCACCAGGAAAGATGAAAAACTGTTTTTT CATRKDEKLFF
TRBJ1-5 - - 18 TRBV4-1 TGCGCCAGCAGCTTAACACCCAACCAGGGTTTTCGGAATCAGCCCCAGCATTTT CASSLTPNQGFRNQPQHF
TRBJ1-5 - TRBD1 14 TRBV28 TGTGCCAGCAGCATACAGGGGACGAATCAGCCCCAGCATTTT CASSIQGTNQPQHF
TRBJ1-2 - - 14 TRBV9 TGTGCCAGCAACTTAGGGGATGGGGCATATGGCTACACCTTC CASNLGDGAYGYTF